This TCR beta chain was captured in a study of cytomegalovirus exposure and HLA in healthy donors. Study-wide context: There were roughly 80 million unique TCRs (from HLA-typed donors) in an early data release. Study-level findings and limits: Within a later analysis, the majority of CMV-associated TCR beta chains appeared HLA-restricted.

The PCR employed 60 Vbeta primers together with 13 Jbeta primers. As processed by the authors: Roughly 11 million shared chains were among about 80 million unique TCR beta chains counted in a later analysis. Assay: immunoSEQ multiplex PCR; the TCRdb copy retains only in-frame clones and omits some. D and trimming come from the DNA, and the V and J calls and clone size come from that table. The sample gives 150,000 to 200,000 clones, around 86% of which show up once; around 1.5% is in the top ten. Turning to this clone: What it binds is unknown.

Nominal health characterized the donors when sampled, though unrecorded immune exposures were likely. Input material: PBMCs. This receptor was identified in a man in his fifties in good health and CMV-seronegative.

CDR3 loop: CASSLVSASGRTDTQYF. CDR3 bases: TGCGCCAGCAGCTTGGTCTCGGCTAGCGGGAGAACAGATACGCAGTATTTT. The chain joins TRBV5-1 to TRBJ2-3; 10 nucleotides match TRBD2. CDR1 and CDR2 (germline): SGHRS, YFSETQ. J lost 3 bases, V lost 0 bases, and 7 bases had no gene match. This CDR3 has 17 amino acids.